These 21 T cell receptor beta chains came from one sample sequenced in a study of identical twins. Via MiXCR, TCRdb re-called the 5' RACE reads, giving one row per CDR3 protein. The table lists roughly 690,000 distinct CDR3 sequences, around 6.1% of them singletons. Sequencing was carried out using naive T cells sorted from blood. These receptors were taken from a man aged 18 to 30 in good health.

The DNA for the CDR3 is TGTGCCAGCAGTCAGATGACTAGCCGCAATGGTGAGCAGTTCTTC. Protein: CASSQMTSRNGEQFF. This rearrangement joins TRBV6-2 or TRBV6-3 to TRBJ2-1; 7 bases fit TRBD2. The CDR3 runs to 15 residues. The ends lost 5 bases at V and 9 bases at J; junction bases unmatched: 13. Germline assignment: CDR1 MNHEY and CDR2 SVGEGT.

This clonotype was seen a handful of times. The chain recombines TRBV19 with TRBJ2-1; 9 bases are a match to TRBD2. Germline-derived CDR1 and CDR2 are LNHDA and SQIVND (reference sequence). V lost 3 bases to trimming and J lost 4 bases; unmatched junction nucleotides: 10. The CDR3 runs to 17 residues. CDR3 sequence (DNA): TGTGCCAGTAGTATTGTAGTCCTAGCGGGAACATACAATGAGCAGTTCTTC. The encoded protein is CASSIVVLAGTYNEQFF.

The gene calls are TRBV24-1 and TRBJ2-1, with 9 bases identical to TRBD2. This CDR3 contains 15 residues. Trimming cost V 9 bases and J 8 bases; bases outside gene matches: 13. Per germline, CDR1 KGHDR and CDR2 SFDVKD. The CDR3 DNA sequence: TGTGCCACCGGGGGCTATAGCGGGAGTAGAGATGAGCAGTTCTTC. Translated: CATGGYSGSRDEQFF.

The chain links TRBV20-1 to TRBJ1-1; TRBD1 might be the D (5 bases). Germline V gives CDR1 DFQATT, CDR2 SNEGSKA (reference sequence). Trimming shortened V by 1 base and J by 6 bases, and 15 bases separated the two germline ends. CDR3 size: 14 residues. The CDR3, as DNA: TGCAGTGCTAGAGTCCAGGGTCGGGGCGCTGAAGCTTTCTTT. This translates into CSARVQGRGAEAFF.

This clonotype has ten or more counts. This chain joins TRBV20-1 and TRBJ2-3; D is possibly TRBD2 (6 bases). There are 13 residues in the CDR3. Germline V CDR1 and CDR2: DFQATT, SNEGSKA (reference sequence). Trimming took off 3 bases at V and 3 bases at J, with 10 bases between the two ends. The CDR3 coding sequence is TGCAGTGCTAGTCTTAGCGGAACAGATACGCAGTATTTT. Its protein product is CSASLSGTDTQYF.

This clonotype showed up many times. J is TRBJ2-7 and V is TRBV5-1; weak D call: TRBD1 (5 bases). CDR1 is SGHRS, CDR2 YFSETQ, per germline. The CDR3 extends over 14 amino acids. Between the trimmed V and J ends, which lost 0 bases and 2 bases, there was a span of 9 bases. The CDR3 here is CASSLEAGPYEQYV. The DNA for the CDR3 is TGCGCCAGCAGCTTGGAGGCAGGGCCCTACGAGCAGTACGTC.

This clonotype was seen repeatedly, ten times or more. An end of the junction does not agree with germline; a read error may underlie this. This chain connects TRBV19 to TRBJ2-7; D may be TRBD1 (6 bases). The CDR3 covers 12 residues. Germline CDR1 and CDR2: LNHDA and SQIVND (reference sequence). DNA of the CDR3: TGCGCCAGCAGCTTTACAGGGCACGAGCAGTACTTC. It translates to CASSFTGHEQYF.

The sample holds many counts of this clonotype. The chain joins TRBV20-1 to TRBJ1-2; D is unresolved. With 0 bases removed from V and 0 bases from J, the gap between germline ends came to 11 bases. Germline V gives CDR1 DFQATT, CDR2 SNEGSKA (reference sequence). The CDR3 sequence is 15 residues long. The CDR3 loop reads CSARDKQLTNYGYTF. The CDR3 DNA reads TGCAGTGCTAGAGATAAGCAGCTTACTAACTATGGCTACACCTTC.

The sample holds many counts of this clonotype. This chain links TRBV7-2 with TRBJ1-1; D is ambiguous. The V and J ends lost 10 bases and 3 bases respectively, with 15 bases between them. The CDR3 length is 13 residues. Germline V gene lookup returns CDR1 SGHTA and CDR2 FQGNSA. DNA of the CDR3: TGTGCCACACGAACGACGGATCACACTGAAGCTTTCTTT. Amino acid sequence: CATRTTDHTEAFF.

The chain has TRBV7-2 and TRBJ2-5; D possibly corresponds to TRBD2 (6 bases). Germline assignment: CDR1 SGHTA and CDR2 FQGNSA. V was trimmed by 4 bases and J by 7 bases, leaving 19 bases between them. The CDR3 covers 15 residues. The CDR3 region has the DNA TGTGCCAGCAGCTCGGCTCCGGAGGGCAGGACGACCCAGTACTTC. Its protein product is CASSSAPEGRTTQYF.

Of note for this clonotype: Just one base apart from a much larger clone, this may be a read error. CDR3 sequence reads: CASSLIAGLQETLYF. The CDR3 DNA is TGTGCCAGCAGTTTAATAGCGGGGCTCCAAGAGACCCTGTACTTC. The chain joins TRBV12-3 or TRBV12-4 to TRBJ2-5; TRBD2 matches at 8 bases. The CDR3 is 15 amino acids.

This clonotype came up a few times. The rearrangement joins TRBV6-1 to TRBJ2-3, with TRBD2 identical over 7 bases. This CDR3 region has 14 residues. The germline V gene encodes CDR1 MNHNS and CDR2 SASEGT. The V and J ends lost 7 bases and 2 bases, in that order; junction bases with no gene match: 6. CDR3 nucleotides: TGTGCCAGCACCACGACTAGCTTCACAGATACGCAGTATTTT. This codes for CASTTTSFTDTQYF.

This clonotype was observed many times. The chain combines TRBV20-1 with TRBJ1-5; no reliable D call. CDR3 length: 18 amino acids. V lost 6 bases to trimming and J lost 0 bases, with 24 bases between them. CDR1 is DFQATT, CDR2 SNEGSKA, per germline (reference sequence). The chain's CDR3 is CSATSKAGTPYSNQPQHF. Written as DNA, the CDR3 is TGCAGTGCCACCTCAAAGGCAGGTACTCCTTATAGCAATCAGCCCCAGCATTTT.

This clonotype was found many times. This sequence joins TRBV29-1 and TRBJ2-2; either TRBD1 or TRBD2 may fit D (5 bases each). The length of the CDR3 is 15 residues. The ends were cut back, 6 bases at V and 4 bases at J, with 18 bases in the middle. CDR1 is SQVTM and CDR2 is ANQGSEA in the germline V gene. The CDR3 protein is CSVVRGDHGTGELFF. CDR3 bases: TGCAGCGTCGTAAGAGGGGATCATGGCACCGGGGAGCTGTTTTTT.

The table lists this clonotype with many counts. The genes are TRBV20-1 and TRBJ2-1; D may match TRBD1 or TRBD2 (5 bases each). Per the germline V gene, CDR1 is DFQATT and CDR2 is SNEGSKA (reference sequence). The CDR3 has 16 residues. Trimming pared 5 bases from V and 4 bases from J, leaving 21 bases between. CDR3 in amino acids: CSAPLPDGDRYNEQFF. In nucleotides, the CDR3 is TGCAGTGCTCCACTCCCGGACGGGGACCGTTACAATGAGCAGTTCTTC.

The gene calls are TRBV15 and TRBJ2-5, with D unresolved. Germline V CDR1 and CDR2: LNHNV, YYDKDF (reference sequence). V lost 8 bases and J lost 2, with 12 bases in between. The CDR3 covers 13 residues. CDR3 residues: CATSNSRQETQYF. The CDR3 DNA sequence: TGTGCCACCTCGAACAGTAGACAAGAGACCCAGTACTTC.

This clonotype came up a few times. The V and J genes are TRBV6-1 and TRBJ2-1; D may be TRBD1 or TRBD2 (7 bases each). V was pared by 6 bases and J by 4 bases, with 16 bases between. Per the germline V gene, CDR1 is MNHNS and CDR2 is SASEGT. This CDR3 is built from 15 residues. CDR3 amino acids: CASRRGTASYNEQFF. CDR3 bases: TGTGCCAGCAGGCGGGGGACAGCTAGTTACAATGAGCAGTTCTTC.

A remark on this clonotype: This sequence may be a read error, since a much larger clone differs from it by one base. This rearrangement joins TRBV5-1 to TRBJ1-3; D uncertain. The CDR3 length is 15 residues. CDR1 is SGHRS and CDR2 is YFSETQ in the germline V gene. CDR3 nucleotide sequence: TGCGCCAGCAGCCTCGGGGTTAGCTCTGGAAACTCCATATATTTT. Protein: CASSLGVSSGNSIYF. Together with reference TRBV5-1 and TRBJ1-3, the CDR3 gives the full variable domain: KAGVTQTPRYLIKTRGQQVTLSCSPISGHRSVSWYQQTPGQGLQFLFEYFSETQRNKGNFPGRFSGRQFSNSRSEMNVSTLELGDSALYLCASSLGVSSGNSIYFGEGSWLTVV.

This clonotype was counted only a few times. The chain employs TRBV2 and TRBJ2-3; D unresolved. The CDR3 has 14 amino acids. Germline CDR1 is SNHLY and CDR2 is FYNNEI. Trimming left V 7 bases short and J 1 base short, with 12 bases between. The CDR3 DNA follows: TGTGCCAGCATGTTGGAAAGCGGCACAGATACGCAGTATTTT. It yields the protein CASMLESGTDTQYF.

This clonotype came up a few times. The chain has TRBV7-9 and TRBJ2-7, with TRBD2 identical over 10 bases. The germline gives CDR1 SEHNR, CDR2 FQNEAQ (reference sequence). The CDR3 sequence is 16 residues long. The junction had 8 bases not matched to a gene; V was cut back by 5 bases and J by 1 base. For the CDR3, the DNA is TGTGCCAGCAGCACAACAACTAGCGGGGCATCCTACGAGCAGTACTTC. Translated, it gives CASSTTTSGASYEQYF.

This clonotype was counted many times. The chain carries TRBV4-1 and TRBJ1-1; D unresolved. The V gene's germline CDR1 is MGHRA and CDR2 YSYEKL. The CDR3 is 13 residues long. V was pared by 0 bases and J by 4 bases, with 6 bases between. CDR3 region: CASSQEVGTEAFF. The CDR3 DNA reads TGCGCCAGCAGCCAAGAGGTTGGCACTGAAGCTTTCTTT.